These T cell receptor beta chains were read from a single sample in a study of blood T cells in healthy people across ages. MiXCR was run by TCRdb on the 5' RACE reads, yielding one entry per CDR3 protein. The sample records about 800,000 distinct CDR3 sequences, 58% being singletons. The specimen sequenced was blood. The source is a young man in good health. Both conserved end residues are part of each CDR3. The order of the fields is V gene, D gene, J gene, clone size, CDR3 protein, CDR3 DNA. The D gene is left open where the match is weak. Only part of the rows carry a size: once, few, many, or a class if the clone is expanded.

TRBV14	.	TRBJ2-7	few	CASSQVPGAQDEQYF	TGTGCCAGCAGCCAAGTCCCGGGAGCTCAGGACGAGCAGTACTTC
TRBV4-1	.	TRBJ2-3	few	CASSQEGAVTQYF	TGCGCCAGCAGCCAAGAAGGAGCAGTTACGCAGTATTTT
TRBV20-1	TRBD2	TRBJ2-5	.	CSASVGGREETQYF	TGCAGTGCTTCCGTCGGCGGGAGGGAAGAGACCCAGTACTTC
TRBV2	TRBD1	TRBJ1-2	few	CASSGDSSNYGYTF	TGTGCCAGCAGTGGGGACAGCTCTAACTATGGCTACACCTTC
TRBV20-1	TRBD2	TRBJ2-7	.	CSARPSTSGRSSYEQYF	TGCAGTGCTCGCCCAAGTACTAGCGGGCGGAGCTCCTACGAGCAGTACTTC
TRBV5-1	TRBD2	TRBJ2-1	.	CASSPGLAAVDEQFF	TGCGCCAGCAGCCCGGGACTAGCGGCCGTGGATGAGCAGTTCTTC
TRBV3-1	.	TRBJ2-7	.	CASSQDLSGDGTLAYEQYF	TGTGCCAGCAGCCAAGATCTATCAGGGGACGGAACGTTAGCCTACGAGCAGTACTTC
TRBV24-1	.	TRBJ1-2	.	CATSEHPSGGQHYGYTF	TGTGCCACCAGTGAACATCCCAGCGGAGGCCAACACTATGGCTACACCTTC
TRBV28	TRBD2	TRBJ2-7	.	CASGTSGTHVYEQYF	TGTGCCAGCGGGACTAGCGGGACCCACGTCTACGAGCAGTACTTC
TRBV4-2	TRBD1	TRBJ1-1	.	CASSQPPGQAVEAFF	TGTGCCAGCAGCCAACCTCCGGGACAGGCTGTAGAAGCTTTCTTT
TRBV7-2	TRBD2	TRBJ2-7	few	CASSSTSGGSNEQYF	TGTGCCAGCAGCTCAACTAGCGGGGGTTCTAACGAGCAGTACTTC
TRBV6-2/TRBV6-3	TRBD1	TRBJ1-4	.	CASSYYGQGKEKLFF	TGTGCCAGCAGTTACTACGGACAGGGGAAGGAAAAACTGTTTTTT
TRBV4-3	.	TRBJ2-5	.	CASSQDQAGLDVRGRYF	TGCGCCAGCAGCCAAGATCAAGCCGGACTAGATGTAAGGGGGCGGTACTTC
TRBV28	.	TRBJ1-4	.	CASAALNEKLFF	TGTGCCAGCGCTGCCCTAAATGAAAAACTGTTTTTT
TRBV20-1	.	TRBJ1-2	.	CSAKMPQGNRRGYTF	TGCAGTGCTAAGATGCCTCAGGGAAACAGACGTGGCTACACCTTC
TRBV20-1	.	TRBJ2-1	.	CRASALALNEQFF	TGCAGGGCCTCCGCCTTGGCTCTCAATGAGCAGTTCTTC
TRBV20-1	TRBD2	TRBJ2-1	.	CSAGPGLAVSNEQFF	TGCAGTGCTGGTCCGGGACTAGCGGTAAGCAATGAGCAGTTCTTC
TRBV2	TRBD2	TRBJ2-1	once	CASSESLAGPNEQFF	TGTGCCAGCAGTGAGAGCCTAGCGGGGCCCAATGAGCAGTTCTTC
TRBV29-1	.	TRBJ1-6	.	CSVQGDTDSPLHF	TGCAGCGTCCAGGGTGATACAGATTCACCCCTCCACTTT
TRBV7-2	.	TRBJ1-2	.	CASSLEWANYGYTF	TGTGCCAGCAGCTTAGAATGGGCCAACTATGGCTACACCTTC
TRBV6-6	.	TRBJ2-3	.	CASKVPSTDTQYF	TGTGCCAGCAAAGTCCCCTCGACAGATACGCAGTATTTT
TRBV28	.	TRBJ2-7	.	CASSPYSVMGYEQYF	TGTGCCAGCAGCCCATACAGTGTGATGGGGTACGAGCAGTACTTC
TRBV29-1	TRBD1	TRBJ1-1	.	CSGDRGSAAFF	TGCAGCGGGGACAGGGGGTCCGCAGCTTTCTTT
TRBV11-2	.	TRBJ2-4	few	CASSSLRDRRVDIQYF	TGTGCCAGCAGCTCCCTCCGCGACAGGAGGGTGGACATTCAGTACTTC
TRBV7-2	.	TRBJ1-2	few	CASSLNAGDGYTF	TGTGCCAGCAGCTTAAACGCGGGAGATGGCTACACCTTC
TRBV7-9	.	TRBJ2-3	.	CASSLRSTRTLDTQYF	TGTGCCAGCAGCTTACGTTCGACCCGCACATTAGATACGCAGTATTTT